This T cell receptor (beta chain) was documented in a study of T-cell reconstitution after alpha-beta-depleted transplantation in children. Regarding the study as a whole: Surviving recipient cells, namely T cells and thymic progenitors, were the source of high day-60 TCRbeta diversity in some patients.

Unique molecular identifiers were incorporated when the TCRbeta library was constructed. TCRdb recomputed calls from the PCR reads with MiXCR, one row per CDR3 protein. This table has fewer than 450,000 distinct CDR3 sequences, about 16% appearing once. This CDR3 is built from 16 residues. Germline-derived CDR1 and CDR2 are MNHEY and SVGEGT. J was trimmed by 5 bases and V by 2 bases; bases with no gene match: 9. As for this clonotype: Its antigen is currently unknown.

The J gene is TRBJ1-2, the V gene TRBV6-2 or TRBV6-3, with 9 bases fitting TRBD1. The TCR was taken from a male patient aged 2 to 9 who had a stem cell transplant for acute lymphoblastic leukemia, so the T cells may come from the graft donor. Sample: PBMCs, mostly from graft donor cells, taken 360 days after TCRalphabeta/CD19-depleted stem cell transplant. CDR3 protein: CASSYQGQGRYYGYTF. CDR3 bases: TGTGCCAGCAGTTACCAGGGACAGGGACGATATTATGGCTACACCTTC.